The rows below give T cell receptor beta chains drawn from one sample of a study of T cell responses to AZD1222 COVID-19 vaccine. Method: immunoSEQ multiplex PCR; TCRdb's copy keeps in-frame clones and lacks some. Of approximately 150,000 clones in the sample, about 93% were seen once. The material was peripheral blood, obtained 28 days after the second AZD1222 dose. These receptor sequences come from an adult who received the AZD1222 COVID-19 vaccine. Both conserved end residues are part of each CDR3. A D gene is named only where the DNA matches it firmly. The size field is filled for only some rows; it gives once, few, many or a size class.

DNA	CDR3	V	J	D	size
TGTGCCACCAGTCGGGACAGGGCTAATAATCAGCCCCAGCATTTT	CATSRDRANNQPQHF	TRBV15	TRBJ1-5	TRBD1	NA
TGTGCCAGTAGCGGGATTTCCTACGAGCAGTACTTC	CASSGISYEQYF	TRBV19	TRBJ2-7	NA	NA
TGTGCCAGCAGCCCCCCGGAAGGGAGGGCTTTCTTT	CASSPPEGRAFF	TRBV3-1/TRBV3-2	TRBJ1-1	NA	NA
TGTGCCATCGGGGCAGGCCCGGCTAACACTGAAGCTTTCTTT	CAIGAGPANTEAFF	TRBV10-3	TRBJ1-1	NA	NA
TGTGCCAGCACCCTAAGCTCCTATAATTCACCCCTCCACTTT	CASTLSSYNSPLHF	TRBV28	TRBJ1-6	NA	NA
TGTGCCAGCAGCTCCCCTGGGACAGTCCAAGAGACCCAGTACTTC	CASSSPGTVQETQYF	TRBV6-5	TRBJ2-5	TRBD1	NA
TGCGCCAGCAGGTTTGCGGGGGAGAACACTGAAGCTTTCTTT	CASRFAGENTEAFF	TRBV5-1	TRBJ1-1	NA	NA
TGTGCCAGCAGCGTAGGGGGGCGCCAAGAGACCCAGTACTTC	CASSVGGRQETQYF	TRBV9	TRBJ2-5	NA	NA
TGTGCCAGCAGCCGAGACAGGGGATCACAGCCCCAGCATTTT	CASSRDRGSQPQHF	TRBV6-4	TRBJ1-5	TRBD1	NA
TGCAGCGTTGATTGGGGATATGGCACTGAAGCTTTCTTT	CSVDWGYGTEAFF	TRBV29-1	TRBJ1-1	NA	NA
TGTGCCAGTAAGCCAGCGGCAAACACAGATACGCAGTATTTT	CASKPAANTDTQYF	TRBV19	TRBJ2-3	NA	NA
TGTGCCAGCAGCTTGGGAGCGGATTACTACGAGCAGTACTTC	CASSLGADYYEQYF	TRBV5-6	TRBJ2-7	NA	NA
TGTGCCAGCAGTTTAGGGATTAACTATGGCTACACCTTC	CASSLGINYGYTF	TRBV12-3/TRBV12-4	TRBJ1-2	NA	NA
TGTGCCAGCAGCCCGGGGCCAGGGGACGGCTACACCTTC	CASSPGPGDGYTF	TRBV11-2	TRBJ1-2	NA	NA
TGTGCCAGCAGCTCGTTGACAGGCTCGAACACTGAAGCTTTCTTT	CASSSLTGSNTEAFF	TRBV11-1	TRBJ1-1	NA	NA
TGTGCCAGCAGTGAGGGGGAGCACTACGGCTACACCTTC	CASSEGEHYGYTF	TRBV2	TRBJ1-2	NA	NA
TGTGCCAGCAGCCAAGGACCTACGCAGTATTTT	CASSQGPTQYF	TRBV14	TRBJ2-3	NA	NA
TGTGCCATCAGTGAGGGGCGTACGAACTATGGCTACACCTTC	CAISEGRTNYGYTF	TRBV10-3	TRBJ1-2	NA	NA
TGTGCCAGCAGCGCTAGGGACGGGGAACGGGCTTTCTTT	CASSARDGERAFF	TRBV6-5	TRBJ1-1	NA	once
TGCAGTGCCAAACAGGGTACTGAAGCTTTCTTT	CSAKQGTEAFF	TRBV20-1	TRBJ1-1	NA	NA
TGTGCCAGCTCACCGGGGGACAGGGGGCCCGGAAAACTGTTTTTT	CASSPGDRGPGKLFF	TRBV18	TRBJ1-4	TRBD1	NA
TGTGCCAGCAGCTTACAGGCTCGGAGCACAGATACGCAGTATTTT	CASSLQARSTDTQYF	TRBV7-3	TRBJ2-3	NA	once
TGTGCCAGCAGCTTACTCGTGGTGGGACTAGCGGGGGGGAATGAGCAGTTCTTC	CASSLLVVGLAGGNEQFF	TRBV13	TRBJ2-1	TRBD2	NA
TGTGCCAGCAGCTTAGCCCCGGCTGAAGCTTTCTTT	CASSLAPAEAFF	TRBV7-9	TRBJ1-1	NA	once
TGTGTCAGAAGCGGCCAGGGGGCGCGGGTGACTGAAGCTTTCTTT	CVRSGQGARVTEAFF	TRBV7-5	TRBJ1-1	NA	NA
TGTGCCAGCAGCTTAAATACAGACCTCCTTAGCTACGAGCAGTACTTC	CASSLNTDLLSYEQYF	TRBV7-9	TRBJ2-7	NA	NA
TGCGCCAGCAGCCAAGATGAATTGCAGGTTCATAGATCACCCCTCCACTTT	CASSQDELQVHRSPLHF	TRBV4-3	TRBJ1-6	NA	NA
TGTGCCAGTAGTCCGCGGACAGGGGTGAACACCGGGGAGCTGTTTTTT	CASSPRTGVNTGELFF	TRBV19	TRBJ2-2	TRBD1	NA
TGTGCCAGCAGAACCTTCGTTCACAATGAGCAGTTCTTC	CASRTFVHNEQFF	TRBV6-5	TRBJ2-1	NA	once
TGTGCCATCAGTGAGGAGGCCAACACTGAAGCTTTCTTT	CAISEEANTEAFF	TRBV10-3	TRBJ1-1	NA	NA
TGTGCCAGCAGCCGGGGGACGGCCGACGGGGAAAAACTGTTTTTT	CASSRGTADGEKLFF	TRBV4-2	TRBJ1-4	NA	once
TGCAGCGATGCCCGTCTAGCGGGCGACGAGCAGTACTTC	CSDARLAGDEQYF	TRBV29-1	TRBJ2-7	TRBD2	NA
TGTGCCAGCAGTTACTCGAATACAGGGAACTATGGCTACACCTTC	CASSYSNTGNYGYTF	TRBV6-2/TRBV6-3	TRBJ1-2	NA	NA